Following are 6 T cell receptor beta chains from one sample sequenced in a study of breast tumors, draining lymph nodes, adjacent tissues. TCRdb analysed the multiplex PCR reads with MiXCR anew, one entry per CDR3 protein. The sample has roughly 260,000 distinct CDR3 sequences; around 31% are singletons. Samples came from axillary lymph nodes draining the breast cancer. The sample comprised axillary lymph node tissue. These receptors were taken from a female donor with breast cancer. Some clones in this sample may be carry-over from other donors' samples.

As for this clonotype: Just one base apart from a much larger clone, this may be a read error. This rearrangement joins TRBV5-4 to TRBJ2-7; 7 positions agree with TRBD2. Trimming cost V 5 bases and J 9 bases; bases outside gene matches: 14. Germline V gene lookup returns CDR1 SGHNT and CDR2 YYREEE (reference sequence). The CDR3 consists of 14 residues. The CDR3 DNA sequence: TGTGCCAGCAGGAACCCACTAGCGATCCACGGGCAGTACTTC. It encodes CASRNPLAIHGQYF.

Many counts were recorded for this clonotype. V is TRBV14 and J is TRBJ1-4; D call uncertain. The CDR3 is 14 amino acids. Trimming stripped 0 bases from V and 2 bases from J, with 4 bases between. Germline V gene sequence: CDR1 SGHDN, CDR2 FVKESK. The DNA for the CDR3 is TGTGCCAGCAGCCAAGATCCCACTAATGAAAAACTGTTTTTT. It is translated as CASSQDPTNEKLFF.

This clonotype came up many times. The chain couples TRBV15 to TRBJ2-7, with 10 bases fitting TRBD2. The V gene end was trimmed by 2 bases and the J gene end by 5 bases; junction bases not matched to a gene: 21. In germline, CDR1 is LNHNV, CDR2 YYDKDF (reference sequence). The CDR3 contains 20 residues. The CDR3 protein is CATSRHRPSSGSARPHEQYF. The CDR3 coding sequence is TGTGCCACCAGCAGACACCGCCCGTCTAGCGGGAGTGCGCGACCCCACGAGCAGTACTTC.

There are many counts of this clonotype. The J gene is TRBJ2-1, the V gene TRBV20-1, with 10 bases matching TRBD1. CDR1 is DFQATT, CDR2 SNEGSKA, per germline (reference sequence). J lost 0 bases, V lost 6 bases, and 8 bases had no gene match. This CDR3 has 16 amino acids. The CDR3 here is CSARDRGRSSYNEQFF. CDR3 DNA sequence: TGCAGTGCGCGGGACAGGGGCCGAAGCTCCTACAATGAGCAGTTCTTC.

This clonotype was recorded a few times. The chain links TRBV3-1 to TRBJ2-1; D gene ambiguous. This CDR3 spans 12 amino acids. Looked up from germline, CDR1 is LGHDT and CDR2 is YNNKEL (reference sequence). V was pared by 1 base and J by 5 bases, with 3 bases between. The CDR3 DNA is TGTGCCAGCAGCCAAGTAAACAATGAGCAGTTCTTC. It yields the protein CASSQVNNEQFF.

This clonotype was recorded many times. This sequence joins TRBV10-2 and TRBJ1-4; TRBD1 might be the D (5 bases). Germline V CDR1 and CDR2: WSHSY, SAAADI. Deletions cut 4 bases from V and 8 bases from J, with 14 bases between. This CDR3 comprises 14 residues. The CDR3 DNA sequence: TGCGCCAGCAGTGGTGGCAGGGTAGACGAAAAACTGTTTTTT. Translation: CASSGGRVDEKLFF.